The 25 T cell receptor beta chains below were found in one sample sequenced in a study of blood T cell repertoires in COVID-19. The table came from immunoSEQ multiplex PCR; TCRdb's copy has only in-frame clones and leaves some out. The repertoire includes just over 80,000 clones, about three quarters of them detected once, and around 20% sits in the top ten. Sequenced input: peripheral blood. Source of these receptors: a woman of 80 years or more with active or convalescent COVID-19.

V usage is TRBV10-1 and J usage is TRBJ2-1, with TRBD2 matching 8 bases. Germline V gene sequence: CDR1 WNHNN, CDR2 SYGVQD (reference sequence). After removal of 2 bases from V and 0 bases from J, the junction contained 3 bases not matched to a gene. The CDR3 runs 16 residues. CDR3 protein: CASSETRGGSYNEQFF. The CDR3 DNA is TGCGCCAGCAGTGAGACACGGGGGGGCTCCTACAATGAGCAGTTCTTC.

The rearrangement joins TRBV7-9 to TRBJ1-1; possible D gene TRBD1, 5 bases. Trimming cost V 1 base and J 7 bases, with 25 bases left between them. CDR1 SEHNR and CDR2 FQNEAQ come from the germline V gene (reference sequence). The CDR3 loop spans 18 amino acids. The CDR3 nucleotides are TGTGCCAGCAGCTTAGTGTCAGGGAGGGGCGAGAGGGGCGTTGAAGCTTTCTTT. Amino acid sequence: CASSLVSGRGERGVEAFF.

The chain has TRBV30 and TRBJ1-1, with 8 bases aligning to TRBD1. Germline V gives CDR1 GTSNPN, CDR2 SVGIG (reference sequence). The ends lost 2 bases at V and 1 base at J; junction bases unmatched: 6. This CDR3 spans 15 amino acids. CDR3 sequence reads: CAWSSAGGQNTEAFF. The CDR3 DNA sequence: TGTGCCTGGAGTTCCGCAGGGGGCCAGAACACTGAAGCTTTCTTT.

This chain uses TRBV7-2 with TRBJ2-5; 7 bases align to TRBD1. The germline V gene encodes CDR1 SGHTA and CDR2 FQGNSA. This CDR3 comprises 15 residues. V shed 2 bases and J 1 base; nucleotides not matched to a gene: 4. CDR3 in amino acids: CASSLNRDSQETQYF. In nucleotides, the CDR3 is TGTGCCAGCAGCTTAAATAGGGACAGCCAAGAGACCCAGTACTTC.

The chain employs TRBV6-2 or TRBV6-3 and TRBJ2-5; 7 bases agree with TRBD2. The CDR3 runs 13 residues. Germline CDR1 reads MNHEY; CDR2 reads SVGEGT. J gave up 2 bases and V 5 bases, and 2 bases lay outside the gene matches. CDR3 in DNA: TGTGCCAGCAGTGGGGGGGATCAAGAGACCCAGTACTTC. This translates into CASSGGDQETQYF.

The chain is built from TRBV18 and TRBJ1-3; 9 bases fit TRBD1. Trimming at V came to 5 bases and at J to 0 bases, leaving 5 bases not matched to a gene. CDR3 length: 16 residues. The germline V gene encodes CDR1 KGHSH and CDR2 LQKENI. This CDR3 reads CASSATGGPSGNTIYF. The CDR3 region has the DNA TGTGCCAGCTCAGCTACAGGGGGCCCCTCTGGAAACACCATATATTTT.

This clone was seen just once. The rearrangement joins TRBV7-3 to TRBJ2-3, with D perhaps matching TRBD2 (6 bases). This CDR3 is 13 amino acids long. The V end lost 5 bases, the J end lost 9 bases, and 15 bases lay between the germline ends. In germline, CDR1 is SGHTA, CDR2 FQGTGA. In nucleotides, the CDR3 is TGTGCCAGCAGCACGGGACTTCTCACGACGCAGTATTTT. Translating gives CASSTGLLTTQYF.

The J gene is TRBJ2-7, the V gene TRBV6-5; 8 positions match TRBD1. Germline CDR1 reads MNHEY; CDR2 reads SVGAGI. Trimming removed 5 bases from V and 1 base from J; junction bases left unmatched: 7. The CDR3 spans 15 residues. The CDR3 DNA reads as TGTGCCAGCAGTAGTGGACAGGGCGATTCCTACGAGCAGTACTTC. It is translated as CASSSGQGDSYEQYF.

This chain links TRBV27 with TRBJ1-4; D ambiguous. With 4 bases removed from V and 12 bases from J, the gap between germline ends came to 18 bases. The CDR3 consists of 14 residues. Germline loops: CDR1 MNHEY, CDR2 SMNVEV (reference sequence). The CDR3 region is CASSSIAKRNELFF. CDR3 nucleotides: TGTGCCAGCAGTTCAATCGCGAAACGCAACGAACTGTTTTTT.

The V gene is TRBV5-4, the J gene TRBJ1-4; TRBD1 is a possible D gene (6 bases). The germline V gene has CDR1 SGHNT and CDR2 YYREEE (reference sequence). The germline V and J ends were trimmed by 4 bases and 4 bases, with 14 bases remaining between them. This CDR3 contains 15 residues. CDR3 sequence (DNA): TGTGCCAGCAGCCAAGACCCAGGGGATAATGAAAAACTGTTTTTT. Protein: CASSQDPGDNEKLFF. The full variable domain, with the rest looked up from reference TRBV5-4 and TRBJ1-4, is ETGVTQSPTHLIKTRGQQVTLRCSSQSGHNTVSWYQQALGQGPQFIFQYYREEENGRGNFPPRFSGLQFPNYSSELNVNALELDDSALYLCASSQDPGDNEKLFFGSGTQLSVL.

The chain links TRBV4-3 to TRBJ2-3, with a weak D call TRBD1 (5 bases). Germline-derived CDR1 and CDR2 are LGHNA and YSLEER. V was shortened by 1 base and J by 6 bases, with 11 bases between the two germline ends. The CDR3 has 14 residues. The CDR3 DNA is TGCGCCAGCAGCCAAGGACAGTTTCTGGATACGCAGTATTTT. As protein: CASSQGQFLDTQYF.

The chain uses TRBV7-2 and TRBJ2-1; 9 positions match TRBD1. CDR1 and CDR2 (germline): SGHTA, FQGNSA. The CDR3 sequence is 15 residues long. V was pared by 5 bases and J by 3 bases, with 5 bases of the junction left unmatched. CDR3 amino acids: CASSRRDRDYNEQFF. In nucleotides, the CDR3 is TGTGCCAGCAGCCGCCGGGACAGGGACTACAATGAGCAGTTCTTC.

The chain employs TRBV27 and TRBJ1-2, with D maybe TRBD1 (6 bases). Germline lookup yields CDR1 MNHEY and CDR2 SMNVEV (reference sequence). V lost 4 bases to trimming and J lost 8 bases, with 11 bases between them. The CDR3 consists of 12 residues. The CDR3 DNA reads TGTGCCAGCAGTTCACAGGGAAGGGGCTACACCTTC. Protein: CASSSQGRGYTF.

The V and J genes are TRBV5-4 and TRBJ2-2; 13 nucleotides line up with TRBD2. The germline CDR1 and CDR2 sequences are SGHNT and YYREEE (reference sequence). V lost 4 bases to trimming and J lost 4 bases; unmatched junction nucleotides: 7. The CDR3 sequence is 17 residues long. The CDR3 loop is CASSLGLAGRRTGELFF. As DNA, the CDR3 is TGTGCCAGCAGCCTGGGACTAGCGGGGAGACGCACCGGGGAGCTGTTTTTT.

This chain connects TRBV12-3 or TRBV12-4 to TRBJ2-2; D is perhaps TRBD2 (6 bases). This CDR3 has 12 amino acids. Trimming removed 7 bases at V and 6 bases at J, with 9 bases between. CDR3: CASTSSAGELFF. The CDR3 DNA follows: TGTGCCAGCACCTCTAGCGCCGGGGAGCTGTTTTTT.

The chain carries TRBV27 and TRBJ2-1; 11 nucleotides line up with TRBD2. The CDR3 spans 17 residues. J gave up 8 bases and V 4 bases, and 13 bases lay outside the gene matches. CDR1 is MNHEY and CDR2 is SMNVEV in the germline V gene (reference sequence). The CDR3 loop is CASSSRLSGGGRYEQFF. In DNA form, the CDR3 reads TGTGCCAGCAGTTCCCGTCTTAGCGGGGGGGGCCGGTATGAGCAGTTCTTC.

Only one count was recorded for this clone. This chain joins TRBV6-1 and TRBJ1-1; TRBD1 agrees at 10 bases. This CDR3 region has 13 residues. The trim removed 7 bases at V and 3 bases at J, leaving 2 bases unmatched. Germline assignment: CDR1 MNHNS and CDR2 SASEGT. The CDR3 coding sequence is TGTGCCAGCACTGGACAGGGGGACACTGAAGCTTTCTTT. Encoded protein: CASTGQGDTEAFF.

V gene TRBV6-5 combines with J gene TRBJ1-2, with D hard to call. The CDR3 has 13 residues. Germline V lookup: CDR1 MNHEY, CDR2 SVGAGI. V lost 7 bases to trimming and J lost 2 bases, with 11 bases between them. The CDR3, as DNA: TGTGCCAGCAACCCGGTCCGGAACTATGGCTACACCTTC. It encodes CASNPVRNYGYTF.

V is TRBV7-2 and J is TRBJ1-4, with TRBD1 matching over 8 bases. V lost 5 bases to trimming and J lost 7 bases; unmatched junction nucleotides: 6. Germline CDR1 reads SGHTA; CDR2 reads FQGNSA. This CDR3 contains 14 residues. CDR3 DNA: TGTGCCAGCAGCCCTACAGGGGGTGGTGAAAAACTGTTTTTT. This sequence encodes CASSPTGGGEKLFF.

The rearrangement joins TRBV28 to TRBJ1-3; 9 positions match TRBD1. The CDR3 is made up of 16 amino acids. CDR1 and CDR2 from the germline V gene are MDHEN and SYDVKM. The V gene end was trimmed by 3 bases and the J gene end by 2 bases; junction bases not matched to a gene: 5. The CDR3 sequence: CASSLGQGTTGNTIYF. The CDR3 DNA follows: TGTGCCAGCAGTTTGGGACAGGGCACCACTGGAAACACCATATATTTT.

V gene TRBV4-3 combines with J gene TRBJ2-3, with a tentative D call TRBD1 (6 bases). Germline V gene data show CDR1 as LGHNA and CDR2 as YSLEER. V lost 3 bases to trimming and J lost 2 bases, with 15 bases between them. The CDR3 has 16 amino acids. In DNA form, the CDR3 reads TGCGCCAGCAGCCATGGGACAAGGGAAAACACAGATACGCAGTATTTT. It specifies CASSHGTRENTDTQYF.

The rearrangement links TRBV9 to TRBJ2-3; 11 bases match TRBD2. Germline V CDR1 and CDR2: SGDLS, YYNGEE. This CDR3 has 16 amino acids. The trim removed 2 bases at V and 2 bases at J, leaving 4 bases unmatched. The CDR3 DNA follows: TGTGCCAGCAGCGTTAATAGCGGGGGGGACACAGATACGCAGTATTTT. Amino acids: CASSVNSGGDTDTQYF.

In DNA form, the CDR3 reads TGTGCCAGTAGTAGCGGACAGGGGAGCACTGAAGCTTTCTTT. Its translation is CASSSGQGSTEAFF. This sequence joins TRBV19 and TRBJ1-1, with 9 bases lining up with TRBD1. The CDR3 spans 14 residues. Trimming removed 4 bases from V and 4 bases from J; junction bases left unmatched: 4. Germline CDR1 reads LNHDA; CDR2 reads SQIVND (reference sequence).

This clone has a single count. The chain has TRBV6-2 or TRBV6-3 and TRBJ1-2, with D possibly TRBD1 on 5 matching bases. This CDR3 region has 16 residues. Trimming removed 6 bases from V and 4 bases from J, with 21 bases in between. In germline, CDR1 is MNHEY, CDR2 SVGEGT. The CDR3 sequence is CASSHFGRAVLYGYTF. For the CDR3, the DNA is TGTGCCAGCAGCCACTTCGGCAGGGCCGTCCTCTATGGCTACACCTTC.

V usage is TRBV12-3 or TRBV12-4 and J usage is TRBJ2-7; maybe TRBD1 (5 bases). V lost 3 bases and J 6 bases, leaving 6 bases between the germline ends. The CDR3 runs 11 residues. The CDR3 nucleotides read TGTGCCAGCAGTTTGACAGTCGAGCAGTACTTC. Protein product: CASSLTVEQYF.